Listed here are 21 T cell receptor beta chains from one sample, sequenced in a study of response to subunit inactivated influenza vaccine. Each CDR3 protein is one row after TCRdb ran MiXCR on the RT-PCR reads. The table records some 850,000 distinct CDR3 sequences, less than 20% of them present only once. Material: PBMCs from blood, obtained around 5 days after vaccination. These receptors were obtained from a man aged 50 or older who received an inactivated influenza vaccine.

The CDR3 DNA sequence: TGTGCCAGCAGTCCAGCCGAAATCTATGGCTACACCTTC. Its translation is CASSPAEIYGYTF. The chain employs TRBV6-2 or TRBV6-3 and TRBJ1-2, with D uncertain. The V and J ends lost 5 bases and 4 bases respectively, with 11 bases between them. Looked up from germline, CDR1 is MNHEY and CDR2 is SVGEGT. The CDR3 sequence is 13 residues long.

This sequence joins TRBV6-5 and TRBJ1-4; possibly TRBD1 for D (6 bases). This CDR3 comprises 16 residues. V lost 2 bases and J lost 7, with 17 bases in between. CDR1 is MNHEY, CDR2 SVGAGI, per germline. Here the CDR3 reads CASSYATGLMGEKLFF. In DNA, the CDR3 is TGTGCCAGCAGTTACGCGACAGGCCTTATGGGTGAAAAACTGTTTTTT.

This chain links TRBV5-1 with TRBJ2-3, with 14 bases matching TRBD2. After removal of 4 bases from V and 2 bases from J, the junction contained 9 bases not matched to a gene. The CDR3 is 18 residues long. Germline V gives CDR1 SGHRS, CDR2 YFSETQ. The CDR3 coding sequence is TGCGCCAGCAGCGAGACTAGCGGGGGGGCGATGGTCACAGATACGCAGTATTTT. Its translation is CASSETSGGAMVTDTQYF. Full variable domain (remainder filled in from reference TRBV5-1 and TRBJ2-3): KAGVTQTPRYLIKTRGQQVTLSCSPISGHRSVSWYQQTPGQGLQFLFEYFSETQRNKGNFPGRFSGRQFSNSRSEMNVSTLELGDSALYLCASSETSGGAMVTDTQYFGPGTRLTVL.

This chain joins TRBV25-1 and TRBJ1-4; possible D gene TRBD1, 5 bases. Germline V gene data show CDR1 as MGHDK and CDR2 as SYGVNS. There are 15 residues in the CDR3. V was shortened by 1 base and J by 8 bases, with 14 bases between the two germline ends. The CDR3 loop reads CASSEWLTSGEKLFF. In DNA form, the CDR3 reads TGTGCCAGCAGTGAATGGCTAACCTCAGGGGAAAAACTGTTTTTT. Drawing the rest from reference TRBV25-1 and TRBJ1-4, the complete variable domain is EADIYQTPRYLVIGTGKKITLECSQTMGHDKMYWYQQDPGMELHLIHYSYGVNSTEKGDLSSESTVSRIRTEHFPLTLESARPSHTSQYLCASSEWLTSGEKLFFGSGTQLSVL.

Many counts were recorded for this clonotype. The chain links TRBV7-6 to TRBJ2-1, with 9 bases lining up with TRBD2. This CDR3 comprises 15 residues. Germline-derived CDR1 and CDR2 are SGHVS and FNYEAQ. V lost 1 base and J lost 8; bases outside the gene matches: 6. The CDR3 DNA follows: TGTGCCAGCAGCTTAGGCCTTAGCGGGAGATATGAGCAGTTCTTC. Its protein product is CASSLGLSGRYEQFF.

This clonotype turned up a few times. The chain couples TRBV6-1 to TRBJ2-4; D may be TRBD1 (5 bases). Germline CDR1 and CDR2: MNHNS and SASEGT. V was shortened by 2 bases and J by 11 bases, with 10 bases between the two germline ends. The CDR3 has 12 amino acids. CDR3 in DNA: TGTGCCAGCAGTGAAAGGGGTTTTCTTCAGTACTTC. Translating it yields CASSERGFLQYF.

In this sample, this clonotype turned up many times. The chain carries TRBV7-2 and TRBJ1-2; D uncertain. Trimming took off 9 bases at V and 1 base at J, with 18 bases between the two ends. Germline CDR1 SGHTA, CDR2 FQGNSA. The length of the CDR3 is 15 residues. CDR3 protein: CASVRGQRFNYGYTF. The CDR3 nucleotides are TGTGCCAGTGTCAGAGGGCAGCGCTTTAACTATGGCTACACCTTC. The full variable domain, with the rest looked up from reference TRBV7-2 and TRBJ1-2, is GAGVSQSPSNKVTEKGKDVELRCDPISGHTALYWYRQSLGQGLEFLIYFQGNSAPDKSGLPSDRFSAERTGGSVSTLTIQRTQQEDSAVYLCASVRGQRFNYGYTFGSGTRLTVV.

This clonotype was observed a few times. The rearrangement links TRBV20-1 to TRBJ2-1, with no clear D. V lost 7 bases, J lost 9 bases, and 13 bases lay in between. The CDR3 extends over 11 amino acids. The germline gives CDR1 DFQATT, CDR2 SNEGSKA (reference sequence). CDR3 nucleotides: TGCAGTGGCAGGCGTGACGCTGAGCAGTTCTTC. It codes for CSGRRDAEQFF.

This chain joins TRBV5-1 and TRBJ2-1; 10 nucleotides line up with TRBD2. Germline lookup yields CDR1 SGHRS and CDR2 YFSETQ. The CDR3 sequence is 18 residues long. V trimming: 0 bases; J trimming: 0 bases; junction bases outside the gene matches: 6. The CDR3 here is CASSLEAGGWSSYNEQFF. The DNA of the CDR3 is TGCGCCAGCAGCTTGGAAGCGGGAGGGTGGAGCTCCTACAATGAGCAGTTCTTC.

The CDR3 DNA follows: TGTGCCAGCGGGGATGATTATGGCTACACCTTC. Translated: CASGDDYGYTF. The V gene is TRBV28, the J gene TRBJ1-2; D is ambiguous. Trimming took 8 bases from V and 5 from J, leaving 9 bases between them. Germline CDR1 MDHEN, CDR2 SYDVKM. The CDR3 loop spans 11 amino acids.

Only a few counts were recorded for this clonotype. The chain is built from TRBV20-1 and TRBJ2-5; the D gene is possibly TRBD2 (6 bases). Germline V gene data show CDR1 as DFQATT and CDR2 as SNEGSKA (reference sequence). The CDR3 has 11 residues. The DNA of the CDR3 is TGCAGCCCCGGGACTCAAGAGACCCAGTACTTC. Translated, it gives CSPGTQETQYF.

The V gene is TRBV5-1, the J gene TRBJ1-1; no definite D call. This CDR3 comprises 15 residues. With 4 bases removed from V and 0 bases from J, the gap between germline ends came to 13 bases. The germline V gene has CDR1 SGHRS and CDR2 YFSETQ. The CDR3 sequence is CASSVLGRMNTEAFF. CDR3 DNA sequence: TGCGCCAGCAGCGTCCTCGGACGGATGAACACTGAAGCTTTCTTT.

The V and J genes are TRBV6-2 or TRBV6-3 and TRBJ2-5; D not resolved. Trimming pared 1 base from V and 0 bases from J, leaving 0 bases between. The CDR3 contains 12 residues. Germline CDR1 MNHEY, CDR2 SVGEGT. The CDR3 region is CASSYYQETQYF. CDR3 DNA: TGTGCCAGCAGTTACTACCAAGAGACCCAGTACTTC.

This clonotype was counted between two and nine times. J is TRBJ2-5 and V is TRBV10-3, with TRBD2 matching 15 bases. CDR1 and CDR2 from the germline V gene are ENHRY and SYGVKD. The CDR3 has 16 amino acids. Trimming cost V 3 bases and J 5 bases; bases outside gene matches: 4. CDR3 bases: TGTGCCATCAGTGATGGGACTAGCGGGAGGAGGGAGACCCAGTACTTC. As protein: CAISDGTSGRRETQYF.

This clonotype occurred a few times. V and J are TRBV7-2 and TRBJ2-3; tentative D call: TRBD2 (5 bases). Trimming removed 5 bases at V and 1 base at J, with 13 bases between. The CDR3 extends over 15 amino acids. Germline assignment: CDR1 SGHTA and CDR2 FQGNSA. The CDR3 nucleotides read TGTGCCAGCAGCCCTCGGGGTGGGGGCACAGATACGCAGTATTTT. As protein: CASSPRGGGTDTQYF.

To note about this clonotype: The junction departs from the called germline gene at one end, perhaps through a read error. The chain recombines TRBV4-3 with TRBJ2-7; D call uncertain. Germline loops: CDR1 LGHNA, CDR2 YSLEER. The CDR3 covers 13 residues. The CDR3 coding sequence is TGCGCCAGCAGCCAGGAAACCTCCAACGAGCAGTACTTC. It translates to CASSQETSNEQYF.

The chain links TRBV18 to TRBJ1-1; 9 positions match TRBD1. Germline CDR1 KGHSH, CDR2 LQKENI. The junction had 6 bases not matched to a gene; V was cut back by 6 bases and J by 10 bases. The length of the CDR3 is 12 residues. The CDR3 DNA reads as TGTGCCAGCTCCGGGACAGGGAAAGGAGCTTTCTTT. This gives the protein CASSGTGKGAFF.

This clonotype was seen a few times. The gene calls are TRBV6-5 and TRBJ1-1; no clear D. V was trimmed by 1 base and J by 4 bases, leaving 7 bases between them. This CDR3 contains 13 residues. Per germline, CDR1 MNHEY and CDR2 SVGAGI. CDR3 sequence (DNA): TGTGCCAGCAGTTACTACGGGGTCACTGAAGCTTTCTTT. The encoded protein is CASSYYGVTEAFF.

This clonotype was counted a few times. The genes are TRBV5-6 and TRBJ2-7; D not resolved. Trimming pared 1 base from V and 7 bases from J, leaving 9 bases between. Germline V gene lookup returns CDR1 SGHDT and CDR2 YYEEEE. This CDR3 region has 12 residues. Here the CDR3 reads CASSLRRSEQYF. In DNA, the CDR3 is TGTGCCAGCAGCTTGCGGCGGAGTGAGCAGTACTTC.

The chain recombines TRBV6-2 or TRBV6-3 with TRBJ2-2; 12 positions match TRBD2. Germline CDR1 is MNHEY and CDR2 is SVGEGT. This CDR3 has 18 residues. The junction had 12 bases not matched to a gene; V was cut back by 6 bases and J by 4 bases. For the CDR3, the DNA is TGTGCCAGCAGACCAGGACTAGCGGGATCTTGGTTCACCGGGGAGCTGTTTTTT. It translates to CASRPGLAGSWFTGELFF.

This clonotype came up a few times. The V call is TRBV7-2, the J call TRBJ2-7, with 7 bases matching TRBD2. The CDR3 contains 15 residues. Per germline, CDR1 SGHTA and CDR2 FQGNSA. Losses at the gene ends were 1 base for V and 3 bases for J; bases not matched to a gene: 6. CDR3 sequence reads: CASSLGPSGYYEQYF. CDR3 DNA: TGTGCCAGCAGCTTAGGCCCTAGCGGATACTACGAGCAGTACTTC. Together with reference TRBV7-2 and TRBJ2-7, the CDR3 gives the full variable domain: GAGVSQSPSNKVTEKGKDVELRCDPISGHTALYWYRQSLGQGLEFLIYFQGNSAPDKSGLPSDRFSAERTGGSVSTLTIQRTQQEDSAVYLCASSLGPSGYYEQYFGPGTRLTVT.